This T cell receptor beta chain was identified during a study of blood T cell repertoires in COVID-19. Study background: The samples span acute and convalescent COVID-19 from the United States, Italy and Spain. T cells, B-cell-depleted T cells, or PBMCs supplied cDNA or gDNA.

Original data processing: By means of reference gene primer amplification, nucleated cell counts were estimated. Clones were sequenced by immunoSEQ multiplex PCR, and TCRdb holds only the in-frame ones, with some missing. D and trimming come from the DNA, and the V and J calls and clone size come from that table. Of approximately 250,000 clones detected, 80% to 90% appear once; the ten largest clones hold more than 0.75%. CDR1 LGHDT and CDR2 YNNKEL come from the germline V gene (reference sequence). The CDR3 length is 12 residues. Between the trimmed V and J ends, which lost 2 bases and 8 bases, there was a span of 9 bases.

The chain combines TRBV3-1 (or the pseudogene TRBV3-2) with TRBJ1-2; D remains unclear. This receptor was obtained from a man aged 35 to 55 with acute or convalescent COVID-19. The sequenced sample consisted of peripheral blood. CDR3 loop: CASSQPAGGYTF. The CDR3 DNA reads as TGTGCCAGCAGCCAACCCGCGGGAGGCTACACCTTC.